These 29 T cell receptor beta chains originate from one sample sequenced in a study of PD-1 blockade in classical Hodgkin lymphoma (dated by TCRdb to about 2020). The receptor library was made with the immunoSEQ multiplex PCR assay. Entries here come from immuneACCESS through TCRdb and include only in-frame sequences with V and J called. Some clones fail to appear in such tables; in the studies checked, an unresolved V gene covers under half of the shortfall, and the cause of the remainder is unknown. The sample yields fewer than 35,000 clones; around 94% were counted once. The ten largest clonotypes hold 2% to 2.5% of the sample. The time point label, read with the paper, signifies: newly diagnosed, previously untreated cHL patient sample. The sequencing sample was made of peripheral blood mononuclear cells (PBMCs). Source of these receptors: a human donor with classical Hodgkin lymphoma.

CDR3 sequence: CASSYSWTGHGDEQFF. CDR3 DNA sequence: TGTGCCAGCAGCTATAGTTGGACAGGCCATGGGGATGAGCAGTTCTTC. This chain connects TRBV7-8 to TRBJ2-1; TRBD1 aligns across 7 bases. The length of the CDR3 is 16 residues. J was trimmed by 8 bases and V by 4 bases; bases with no gene match: 14. CDR1 and CDR2 from the germline V gene are SGHVS and FQNEAQ.

The rearrangement joins TRBV9 to TRBJ2-2; 10 nucleotides agree with TRBD2. The CDR3 consists of 18 residues. Germline CDR1 and CDR2: SGDLS and YYNGEE. Trimming at V came to 0 bases and at J to 7 bases, leaving 12 bases not matched to a gene. The DNA for the CDR3 is TGTGCCAGCAGCGTAGATAGAGCGGGAGGGCCAGGTAACGGGGAGCTGTTTTTT. This translates into CASSVDRAGGPGNGELFF.

The genes are TRBV5-1 and TRBJ2-3; the match to TRBD2 covers 9 bases. CDR1 and CDR2 from the germline V gene are SGHRS and YFSETQ. V shed 5 bases, J shed 9 bases, and the junction held 19 bases outside the gene matches. The length of the CDR3 is 17 residues. CDR3 sequence: CASSQRRLADTLGTQYF. CDR3 bases: TGCGCCAGCAGTCAGCGGAGACTAGCGGACACCCTGGGGACGCAGTATTTT.

This clone was counted only a few times. The V call is TRBV7-6, the J call TRBJ2-2; weak D call: TRBD1 (6 bases). Trimming stripped 3 bases from V and 8 bases from J, with 13 bases between. This CDR3 spans 14 amino acids. Germline V gene data show CDR1 as SGHVS and CDR2 as FNYEAQ. The CDR3 bases are TGTGCCAGCAGCTTGATCGCAGGGGAGGGGGAGCTGTTTTTT. Amino acid sequence: CASSLIAGEGELFF.

This rearrangement joins TRBV4-2 to TRBJ1-2, with a tentative D call TRBD1 (6 bases). This CDR3 has 17 residues. Germline CDR1 reads LGHNA; CDR2 reads YNFKEQ. V dropped 0 bases and J dropped 3 bases, with 17 bases sitting between them. The CDR3 region is CASSQDRLGGPHYGYTF. DNA for the CDR3: TGTGCCAGCAGCCAAGACCGCTTAGGGGGTCCTCACTATGGCTACACCTTC.

V and J are TRBV5-1 and TRBJ2-7, with 8 bases lining up with TRBD2. From germline, CDR1 is SGHRS and CDR2 YFSETQ. V lost 0 bases to trimming and J lost 0 bases; unmatched junction nucleotides: 2. The CDR3 runs 15 residues. DNA of the CDR3: TGCGCCAGCAGCTTGGTGGGGACTAGCTCCTACGAGCAGTACTTC. Amino acid sequence: CASSLVGTSSYEQYF.

V and J are TRBV6-1 and TRBJ2-7; D is unclear. V lost 3 bases and J 2 bases, leaving 5 bases between the germline ends. The germline V gene encodes CDR1 MNHNS and CDR2 SASEGT. CDR3 size: 12 residues. The CDR3: CASSEGTYEQYF. The CDR3 DNA sequence: TGTGCCAGCAGTGAGGGAACCTACGAGCAGTACTTC.

The V and J genes are TRBV27 and TRBJ1-2; possible D gene TRBD1, 6 bases. Looked up from germline, CDR1 is MNHEY and CDR2 is SMNVEV (reference sequence). The CDR3 is made up of 12 amino acids. Between the trimmed V and J ends, which lost 4 bases and 10 bases, there was a span of 13 bases. CDR3 sequence: CASSYRAGDYTF. The DNA of the CDR3 is TGTGCCAGCAGTTACAGGGCTGGGGACTACACCTTC.

The chain joins TRBV28 to TRBJ2-3; unclear D gene. V was pared by 5 bases and J by 2 bases, with 17 bases between. Germline V gives CDR1 MDHEN, CDR2 SYDVKM. The CDR3 is 16 amino acids. CDR3 DNA sequence: TGTGCCAGCAGTCAAATGAAATTTGCAAACACAGATACGCAGTATTTT. It codes for CASSQMKFANTDTQYF.

J is TRBJ2-7 and V is TRBV6-4; D possibly corresponds to TRBD2 (6 bases). CDR3 size: 15 residues. Trimming pared 6 bases from V and 5 bases from J, leaving 20 bases between. The V gene's germline CDR1 is MRHNA and CDR2 SNTAGT. For the CDR3, the DNA is TGTGCCAGCAGCGTCGCTCCGGGAGAAGGTCACGAGCAGTACTTC. Translation: CASSVAPGEGHEQYF.

The chain links TRBV7-2 to TRBJ2-3, with D unclear. The germline gives CDR1 SGHTA, CDR2 FQGNSA. This CDR3 is built from 16 residues. V lost 1 base, J lost 1 base, and 12 bases lay in between. CDR3 DNA: TGTGCCAGCAGCTTAGTTGCGGTAATTGGCACAGATACGCAGTATTTT. Protein: CASSLVAVIGTDTQYF.

The V gene is TRBV4-1, the J gene TRBJ2-7, with 12 bases fitting TRBD2. Per germline, CDR1 MGHRA and CDR2 YSYEKL. The CDR3 consists of 14 residues. The ends lost 4 bases at V and 4 bases at J; junction bases unmatched: 2. DNA for the CDR3: TGCGCCAGCAGCCGAGGACTAGCGGGATACGAGCAGTACTTC. Its translation is CASSRGLAGYEQYF.

This chain links TRBV23-1 with TRBJ2-7; D perhaps matches TRBD2 (5 bases). TRBV23-1 is sorted into the ORF group, with uncertain function. The CDR3 has 17 residues. V lost 4 bases and J lost 1, with 20 bases in between. As DNA, the CDR3 is TGCGCCAGCAGTCCCCAACCTCCCGGGGAGATGTCCTACGAGCAGTACTTC. Translating it yields CASSPQPPGEMSYEQYF.

This clone was counted once. The chain has TRBV4-3 and TRBJ1-1; the D is unclear. Trimming shortened V by 1 base and J by 1 base, and 13 bases separated the two germline ends. This CDR3 comprises 16 residues. The germline CDR1 and CDR2 sequences are LGHNA and YSLEER. In DNA, the CDR3 is TGCGCCAGCAGCCAAGGGCTGGATAGGGCGAACACTGAAGCTTTCTTT. This encodes CASSQGLDRANTEAFF.

Here the CDR3 DNA reads TGCGCCAGCAGCCAAGGACAGGGGTACAATGAGCAGTTCTTC. Translated: CASSQGQGYNEQFF. V and J are TRBV4-3 and TRBJ2-1; the match to TRBD1 covers 8 bases. CDR1 and CDR2 from the germline V gene are LGHNA and YSLEER. Germline trimming cut 1 base from V and 4 bases from J; bases unmatched to any gene: 0. CDR3 length: 14 amino acids.

The rearrangement joins TRBV27 to TRBJ2-2, with 9 bases identical to TRBD1. The V gene's germline CDR1 is MNHEY and CDR2 SMNVEV (reference sequence). Losses at the gene ends were 8 bases for V and 3 bases for J; bases not matched to a gene: 7. There are 15 residues in the CDR3. The chain's CDR3 is CASSHRGRDTGELFF. CDR3 in DNA: TGTGCCAGCTCCCACAGGGGGCGCGACACCGGGGAGCTGTTTTTT.

The chain combines TRBV7-2 with TRBJ1-1; D is unclear. V lost 0 bases and J lost 1, with 3 bases in between. Germline-derived CDR1 and CDR2 are SGHTA and FQGNSA. The CDR3 has 13 amino acids. The DNA of the CDR3 is TGTGCCAGCAGCTTAGCAGGGAACACTGAAGCTTTCTTT. Residues: CASSLAGNTEAFF.

The chain has TRBV5-1 and TRBJ1-3; D remains ambiguous. V was trimmed by 0 bases and J by 6 bases, leaving 10 bases between them. The CDR3 runs to 14 residues. Germline CDR1 SGHRS, CDR2 YFSETQ. This CDR3 reads CASSLAPVSNTIYF. As DNA, the CDR3 is TGCGCCAGCAGCTTGGCGCCAGTATCAAACACCATATATTTT.

This clone came up once. The CDR3 DNA reads as TGTGCCAGCAGCGTAGGAGATATTCGAAATTCACCCCTCCACTTT. Amino acid sequence: CASSVGDIRNSPLHF. The V call is TRBV9, the J call TRBJ1-6, with D hard to call. The CDR3 sequence is 15 residues long. V lost 0 bases and J 7 bases, leaving 11 bases between the germline ends. Germline loops: CDR1 SGDLS, CDR2 YYNGEE.

The chain has TRBV6-5 and TRBJ2-1; D may be TRBD1 (5 bases). Looked up from germline, CDR1 is MNHEY and CDR2 is SVGAGI. The V and J ends lost 0 bases and 3 bases respectively, with 12 bases between them. The CDR3 contains 16 residues. For the CDR3, the DNA is TGTGCCAGCAGTTACTCGATCGGAGACAGCTACAATGAGCAGTTCTTC. Translating it yields CASSYSIGDSYNEQFF.

V usage is TRBV6-5 and J usage is TRBJ1-1; D is undetermined. CDR1 MNHEY and CDR2 SVGAGI come from the germline V gene. The CDR3 loop spans 13 amino acids. V was cut by 4 bases and J by 1 base, with 7 bases left in between. The CDR3 region has the DNA TGTGCCAGCAGTTTGCAGCCGAACACTGAAGCTTTCTTT. Amino acid sequence: CASSLQPNTEAFF.

This chain joins TRBV5-6 and TRBJ2-1, with TRBD1 matching over 10 bases. The CDR3 length is 17 residues. Germline V gives CDR1 SGHDT, CDR2 YYEEEE. After removal of 3 bases from V and 3 bases from J, the junction contained 9 bases not matched to a gene. CDR3 coding DNA: TGTGCCAGCAGCTATTTCCGGGACAGGGGCGGCTACAATGAGCAGTTCTTC. As protein: CASSYFRDRGGYNEQFF. The variable domain in full, completed from reference TRBV5-6 and TRBJ2-1, reads DAGVTQSPTHLIKTRGQQVTLRCSPKSGHDTVSWYQQALGQGPQFIFQYYEEEERQRGNFPDRFSGHQFPNYSSELNVNALLLGDSALYLCASSYFRDRGGYNEQFFGPGTRLTVL.

The rearrangement joins TRBV5-4 to TRBJ1-1, with unresolved D. The CDR3 runs 13 residues. V gave up 4 bases and J gave up 4 bases, with 11 bases separating them. Germline CDR1 reads SGHNT; CDR2 reads YYREEE (reference sequence). The CDR3 DNA is TGTGCCAGCAGCCCCTGGGAGAGCACTGAAGCTTTCTTT. Translation gives CASSPWESTEAFF.

The genes are TRBV5-6 and TRBJ1-3; D ambiguous. The CDR3 is 14 amino acids. Germline CDR1 and CDR2: SGHDT and YYEEEE. With 1 base removed from V and 7 bases from J, the gap between germline ends came to 12 bases. The CDR3, as DNA: TGTGCCAGCAGCTTGAACTTCCACGGCAACACCATATATTTT. Amino acids: CASSLNFHGNTIYF.

The rearrangement joins TRBV10-3 to TRBJ2-6, with D perhaps TRBD1 or TRBD2 (5 bases each). The CDR3 contains 16 residues. From germline, CDR1 is ENHRY and CDR2 SYGVKD. Between the trimmed V and J ends, which lost 10 bases and 0 bases, there was a span of 16 bases. The CDR3 nucleotides are TGTGCCACCACCGGGACCGGTATCTCTGGGGCCAACGTCCTGACTTTC. Translating gives CATTGTGISGANVLTF.

The chain is built from TRBV5-8 and TRBJ2-2, with TRBD2 as a possible D gene (5 bases). CDR3 length equals 14 residues. Germline CDR1 SGHTS, CDR2 YDEGEE. Deletions cut 4 bases from V and 3 bases from J, with 10 bases between. In DNA form, the CDR3 reads TGTGCCAGCAGCACTAGACGGGACACCGGGGAGCTGTTTTTT. It codes for CASSTRRDTGELFF.

This sequence joins TRBV9 and TRBJ2-3, with 10 bases that match TRBD2. The CDR3 is 17 amino acids. After removal of 0 bases from V and 2 bases from J, the junction contained 6 bases not matched to a gene. Germline V gene lookup returns CDR1 SGDLS and CDR2 YYNGEE. The CDR3, as DNA: TGTGCCAGCAGCGTAGGTGCTAGCGGGGGCCTCACAGATACGCAGTATTTT. It is translated as CASSVGASGGLTDTQYF.

The J gene is TRBJ2-1, the V gene TRBV18; D is possibly TRBD1 (6 bases). The CDR3 has 18 residues. The V end was cut by 0 bases, the J end by 7 bases, with 22 bases between. The germline V gene has CDR1 KGHSH and CDR2 LQKENI. The CDR3, as DNA: TGTGCCAGCTCACCACCTATGAAAATTACTGGACAGTCGAATGAGCAGTTCTTC. Protein sequence: CASSPPMKITGQSNEQFF.

The chain is built from TRBV5-4 and TRBJ2-7; a possible D gene is TRBD1 (6 bases). The CDR3 runs 12 residues. Germline loops: CDR1 SGHNT, CDR2 YYREEE (reference sequence). Trimming pared 1 base from V and 6 bases from J, leaving 8 bases between. Here the CDR3 DNA reads TGTGCCAGCAGCTTGAAAGGGGGCGAGCAGTACTTC. Residues: CASSLKGGEQYF.